This entry features one TCR beta chain sequence. Original analysis: Using reference gene primer amplification, nucleated cell counts were estimated. The protocol was immunoSEQ multiplex PCR, while the TCRdb copy is restricted to in-frame clones and leaves out a portion. D and trimming were read from the DNA, whereas the V and J calls and clone size are those reported in that table. The sample includes about 270,000 clones, 75% to 90% seen only once; the top ten take approximately 2%. This CDR3 is built from 15 residues. V gave up 0 bases and J gave up 4 bases, with 10 bases separating them. Germline V gene data show CDR1 as SGHAT and CDR2 as FQNNGV. This sample is drawn from a study of blood T cell repertoires in COVID-19. Study context: The origin of the acute and convalescent COVID-19 samples was the United States, Italy and Spain.

This clonotype was sampled from a man aged 50 to 60 with acute or convalescent COVID-19. Sequencing was done on a sample of peripheral blood. The J gene is TRBJ1-5, the V gene TRBV11-2, with no clear D. The chain's CDR3 is CASSLDRGTNQPQHF. The CDR3 nucleotides read TGTGCCAGCAGCTTAGATCGAGGTACAAATCAGCCCCAGCATTTT.